The rows below give T cell receptor beta chains drawn from one sample of a study of T cell responses to AZD1222 COVID-19 vaccine. Only in-frame clones appear in the TCRdb table, and some are missing; sequencing was by immunoSEQ multiplex PCR. The sample contains 100,000 or so clones, just under 90% of which appear only once. The source was peripheral blood, collected on day 0 of AZD1222 vaccination. The receptors originated from an adult in good health. CDR3s include the opening cysteine and the closing phenylalanine or tryptophan. Fields, in order: J gene, D gene, clone size, V gene, CDR3 DNA, CDR3 protein. A D gene is named only where the DNA matches it firmly. Not every row has a clone size; where given, it reads once, few, many or a size class.

j_gene: TRBJ1-2
d_gene: .
abundance: .
v_gene: TRBV6-5
CDR3nt: TGTGCCAGCAGCTTACAGATGGCGGGGTCCTATGGCTACACCTTC
CDR3aa: CASSLQMAGSYGYTF

j_gene: TRBJ1-5
d_gene: .
abundance: .
v_gene: TRBV6-6
CDR3nt: TGTGCCAGCAGAGAATCCAGCAGGGTTTCGCGTCAGCCCCAGCATTTT
CDR3aa: CASRESSRVSRQPQHF

j_gene: TRBJ1-6
d_gene: .
abundance: once
v_gene: TRBV6-2/TRBV6-3
CDR3nt: TGTGCCAGCAGTTACTCGAGTAGGGGAGCCTATTCACCCCTCCACTTT
CDR3aa: CASSYSSRGAYSPLHF

j_gene: TRBJ1-1
d_gene: TRBD1
abundance: .
v_gene: TRBV9
CDR3nt: TGTGCCAGCAGCTCCACAGGGGACACTGAAGCTTTCTTT
CDR3aa: CASSSTGDTEAFF

j_gene: TRBJ1-1
d_gene: .
abundance: .
v_gene: TRBV11-2
CDR3nt: TGTGCCAGCAGCTTCGGGGAGAGCACTGAAGCTTTCTTT
CDR3aa: CASSFGESTEAFF

j_gene: TRBJ1-2
d_gene: .
abundance: .
v_gene: TRBV7-9
CDR3nt: TGTGCCAGCAGCTTAGAGGTCTATGGCTACACCTTC
CDR3aa: CASSLEVYGYTF

j_gene: TRBJ1-2
d_gene: .
abundance: .
v_gene: TRBV9
CDR3nt: TGTGCCAGCAGCGTAACTACAGGGTCAAACTATGGCTACACCTTC
CDR3aa: CASSVTTGSNYGYTF

j_gene: TRBJ1-2
d_gene: .
abundance: .
v_gene: TRBV7-2
CDR3nt: TGTGCCAGCAGCGGCCGGAGGGGCGAGGGTAACTATGGCTACACCTTC
CDR3aa: CASSGRRGEGNYGYTF

j_gene: TRBJ1-2
d_gene: TRBD1
abundance: .
v_gene: TRBV14
CDR3nt: TGTGCCAGCAGGCGACAGGGTGTTGCCTATGGCTACACCTTC
CDR3aa: CASRRQGVAYGYTF

j_gene: TRBJ2-3
d_gene: .
abundance: .
v_gene: TRBV4-2
CDR3nt: TGTGCCAGCAGCGAGGGCCGGGATACGCAGTATTTT
CDR3aa: CASSEGRDTQYF